This is a list of T cell receptor beta chains from one sample in a study of blood T cell repertoires in COVID-19. Sequencing was performed with immunoSEQ multiplex PCR; in TCRdb, only in-frame clones are kept and a portion is missing. The data contain about 83,000 clones, roughly 87% of them singletons. The sequenced material came from peripheral blood. All receptors derive from a woman in her forties or fifties with active or convalescent COVID-19. The CDR3 runs from the conserved cysteine through the conserved F or W. The order of the fields is V gene, J gene, D gene, CDR3 length, clone size, CDR3 DNA, CDR3 protein. The D gene is left open where the match is weak. Not all rows give a size; the values are once, few, many and, for expanded clones, a class.

v_call: TRBV7-2
j_call: TRBJ1-2
d_call: TRBD1
cdr3_length: 15
clone_size: NA
cdr3_nt: TGTGCCAGCAGCTTAGTAACGAAGGGGGCAGCTGGCTACACCTTC
cdr3_aa: CASSLVTKGAAGYTF

v_call: TRBV9
j_call: TRBJ1-6
d_call: TRBD1
cdr3_length: 15
clone_size: NA
cdr3_nt: TGTGCCAGCAGCGCGGGACAGGGAGGGAATTCACCCCTCCACTTT
cdr3_aa: CASSAGQGGNSPLHF

v_call: TRBV7-2
j_call: TRBJ2-7
d_call: TRBD1
cdr3_length: 14
clone_size: NA
cdr3_nt: TGTGCCAGCTCGGGACAGGCAACTTCAATCGGGCAGTACTTC
cdr3_aa: CASSGQATSIGQYF

v_call: TRBV27
j_call: TRBJ1-2
d_call: TRBD1
cdr3_length: 16
clone_size: NA
cdr3_nt: TGTGCCAGCAGTTTATCTAACCCGACAGGGGGCTATGGCTACACCTTC
cdr3_aa: CASSLSNPTGGYGYTF

v_call: TRBV7-9
j_call: TRBJ1-1
d_call: NA
cdr3_length: 17
clone_size: NA
cdr3_nt: TGTGCCAGCAGCTCGAAAGCGGGGGGGGCCCGGAACACTGAAGCTTTCTTT
cdr3_aa: CASSSKAGGARNTEAFF

v_call: TRBV27
j_call: TRBJ1-6
d_call: NA
cdr3_length: 16
clone_size: NA
cdr3_nt: TGTGCCAGCAGTTTATCTGTGAACGGGATTAGTTCACCCCTCCACTTT
cdr3_aa: CASSLSVNGISSPLHF

v_call: TRBV10-3
j_call: TRBJ2-5
d_call: NA
cdr3_length: 14
clone_size: NA
cdr3_nt: TGTGCCATCAGTGAGGAAGAGTACCAAGAGACCCAGTACTTC
cdr3_aa: CAISEEEYQETQYF

v_call: TRBV7-9
j_call: TRBJ1-2
d_call: TRBD1
cdr3_length: 15
clone_size: NA
cdr3_nt: TGTGCCAGCAGCCTGGACAGGGGTGGGAGAAATGGCTACACCTTC
cdr3_aa: CASSLDRGGRNGYTF

v_call: TRBV3-1/TRBV3-2
j_call: TRBJ1-1
d_call: NA
cdr3_length: 15
clone_size: NA
cdr3_nt: TGTGCCAGCAGCCTTACTTCGACGGGGAACACTGAAGCTTTCTTT
cdr3_aa: CASSLTSTGNTEAFF

v_call: TRBV19
j_call: TRBJ2-4
d_call: TRBD2
cdr3_length: 14
clone_size: NA
cdr3_nt: TGTGCCAGTAGCCTAGCGGGGGCCAAAAACATTCAGTACTTC
cdr3_aa: CASSLAGAKNIQYF

v_call: TRBV11-3
j_call: TRBJ2-3
d_call: TRBD2
cdr3_length: 16
clone_size: NA
cdr3_nt: TGTGCCAGCAGCTCCGCCGGGGGGATTGGAACAGATACGCAGTATTTT
cdr3_aa: CASSSAGGIGTDTQYF

v_call: TRBV6-6
j_call: TRBJ1-2
d_call: TRBD1
cdr3_length: 14
clone_size: NA
cdr3_nt: TGTGCCAGCAGTGCAAAACAGGGGGACTATGGCTACACCTTC
cdr3_aa: CASSAKQGDYGYTF

v_call: TRBV5-1
j_call: TRBJ2-2
d_call: TRBD2
cdr3_length: 15
clone_size: NA
cdr3_nt: TGCGCCAGCAGCCCCGGGGGGGTGAACACCGGGGAGCTGTTTTTT
cdr3_aa: CASSPGGVNTGELFF

v_call: TRBV7-9
j_call: TRBJ1-4
d_call: NA
cdr3_length: 15
clone_size: NA
cdr3_nt: TGTGCCAGCAGCTCGGGAGGATCGGCTAATGAAAAACTGTTTTTT
cdr3_aa: CASSSGGSANEKLFF

v_call: TRBV7-8
j_call: TRBJ1-1
d_call: NA
cdr3_length: 13
clone_size: NA
cdr3_nt: TGTGCCAGCAGCTCGCACAGGGTAGCTGAAGCTTTCTTT
cdr3_aa: CASSSHRVAEAFF

v_call: TRBV19
j_call: TRBJ1-5
d_call: TRBD1
cdr3_length: 17
clone_size: NA
cdr3_nt: TGTGCCAGTAGTACGAGGCAGGGGGCAGGGGGAGAGCAGCCCCAGCATTTT
cdr3_aa: CASSTRQGAGGEQPQHF

v_call: TRBV4-2
j_call: TRBJ1-6
d_call: NA
cdr3_length: 14
clone_size: NA
cdr3_nt: TGTGCCAGCAGCACGGACGGAGGAAATTCACCCCTCCACTTT
cdr3_aa: CASSTDGGNSPLHF

v_call: TRBV29-1
j_call: TRBJ2-5
d_call: TRBD1
cdr3_length: 11
clone_size: NA
cdr3_nt: TGCAGCGTTCACAGGGGAGAGACCCAGTACTTC
cdr3_aa: CSVHRGETQYF

v_call: TRBV7-2
j_call: TRBJ1-5
d_call: TRBD1
cdr3_length: 16
clone_size: few
cdr3_nt: TGTGCCAGCAGCGCAACAACCGGGACAGCCTATCAGCCCCAGCATTTT
cdr3_aa: CASSATTGTAYQPQHF

v_call: TRBV7-9
j_call: TRBJ1-4
d_call: TRBD1
cdr3_length: 13
clone_size: NA
cdr3_nt: TGTGCCAGCAGCTCGGGACAGCACGAAAAACTGTTTTTT
cdr3_aa: CASSSGQHEKLFF

v_call: TRBV12-5
j_call: TRBJ2-5
d_call: TRBD1
cdr3_length: 15
clone_size: NA
cdr3_nt: TGTGCTAGTGGACCTGGACAGGGACGTCAGGAGACCCAGTACTTC
cdr3_aa: CASGPGQGRQETQYF

v_call: TRBV29-1
j_call: TRBJ2-2
d_call: NA
cdr3_length: 13
clone_size: NA
cdr3_nt: TGCAGCTTGTCGGACAGGAACACCGGGGAGCTGTTTTTT
cdr3_aa: CSLSDRNTGELFF

v_call: TRBV6-5
j_call: TRBJ1-2
d_call: TRBD1
cdr3_length: 15
clone_size: NA
cdr3_nt: TGTGCCAGCAGCCAACACAGGGGAAAAGGGTATGGCTACACCTTC
cdr3_aa: CASSQHRGKGYGYTF

v_call: TRBV5-1
j_call: TRBJ1-2
d_call: TRBD1
cdr3_length: 13
clone_size: NA
cdr3_nt: TGCGCCAGCAGCTTGTACAGGGGCTATGGCTACACCTTC
cdr3_aa: CASSLYRGYGYTF

v_call: TRBV7-2
j_call: TRBJ1-2
d_call: NA
cdr3_length: 14
clone_size: NA
cdr3_nt: TGTGCCAGCAGCTTAGCCGGGTTTGAATATGGCTACACCTTC
cdr3_aa: CASSLAGFEYGYTF

v_call: TRBV3-1/TRBV3-2
j_call: TRBJ1-2
d_call: NA
cdr3_length: 13
clone_size: NA
cdr3_nt: TGTGCCAGCAGCCCAGCAGGGGCTTATGGCTACACCTTC
cdr3_aa: CASSPAGAYGYTF

v_call: TRBV6-1
j_call: TRBJ1-2
d_call: NA
cdr3_length: 14
clone_size: NA
cdr3_nt: TGTGCCAGCAGTGAAATAGGGGGTGACTATGGCTACACCTTC
cdr3_aa: CASSEIGGDYGYTF

v_call: TRBV30
j_call: TRBJ2-1
d_call: TRBD1
cdr3_length: 14
clone_size: NA
cdr3_nt: TGTGCCTGGAGTTATAGGACAGGGTTTTTAGAGCAGTTCTTC
cdr3_aa: CAWSYRTGFLEQFF

v_call: TRBV11-3
j_call: TRBJ2-1
d_call: TRBD2
cdr3_length: 18
clone_size: NA
cdr3_nt: TGTGCCAGCAGCGAAGCGAAAATGGGACTAGCGGGAGCAAATGAGCAGTTCTTC
cdr3_aa: CASSEAKMGLAGANEQFF

v_call: TRBV9
j_call: TRBJ1-1
d_call: NA
cdr3_length: 17
clone_size: NA
cdr3_nt: TGTGCCAGCAGCGTAGGTAGTGGGGCAGGGAAGAACACTGAAGCTTTCTTT
cdr3_aa: CASSVGSGAGKNTEAFF

v_call: TRBV19
j_call: TRBJ2-1
d_call: NA
cdr3_length: 15
clone_size: NA
cdr3_nt: TGTGCCAGTATGGGAGGGGGGGCCTTCTACAATGAGCAGTTCTTC
cdr3_aa: CASMGGGAFYNEQFF

v_call: TRBV7-3
j_call: TRBJ2-3
d_call: TRBD2
cdr3_length: 16
clone_size: NA
cdr3_nt: TGTGCCAGCAGCCTAGGTAGCGGGGGTGACACAGATACGCAGTATTTT
cdr3_aa: CASSLGSGGDTDTQYF